A selection of T cell receptor beta chains follows, all from one sample in a study of post-analysis software for immune sequencing data. TCRdb reanalysed the PCR reads using MiXCR and keeps one entry per CDR3 protein. The table lists 500,000 to 600,000 distinct CDR3 sequences, around 40% of them singletons, with 1.5% to 2% in the top ten. Sequenced material: blood. These receptors were obtained from a girl aged 10 to 17 with multiple sclerosis. Each CDR3 is given with its conserved first and last residue. The D gene is left open where the match is weak. A row's size may be missing; if present it is once, few, many or a size class.

clone size,D gene,J gene,V gene,CDR3 protein,CDR3 DNA
.,TRBD1,TRBJ1-6,TRBV19,CASSTGQGNSPLHF,TGTGCCAGTAGTACCGGACAGGGTAATTCACCCCTCCACTTT
few,TRBD1,TRBJ2-3,TRBV29-1,CSGSTGGSTDTQYF,TGCAGCGGCTCGACAGGGGGAAGCACAGATACGCAGTATTTT
.,TRBD2,TRBJ2-1,TRBV12-3/TRBV12-4,CASSLREAGGPEQFF,TGTGCCAGCAGTTTGAGAGAAGCGGGAGGGCCTGAGCAGTTCTTC
few,TRBD1,TRBJ2-1,TRBV5-5,CASSSVGPRGYNEQFF,TGTGCCAGCAGCTCGGTGGGTCCCAGGGGGTACAATGAGCAGTTCTTC
.,.,TRBJ2-7,TRBV12-3/TRBV12-4,CASRSRTDSSYEQYF,TGCGCCAGCAGATCCCGGACAGATAGCTCCTACGAGCAGTACTTC
.,.,TRBJ2-3,TRBV7-2,CASSLQPDTQYF,TGTGCCAGCAGCCTTCAGCCAGATACGCAGTATTTT
.,.,TRBJ2-3,TRBV4-1,CASSQDFVRGTDTQYF,TGCGCCAGCAGCCAAGATTTTGTCAGGGGCACAGATACGCAGTATTTT
.,TRBD1,TRBJ2-1,TRBV10-3,CAITTSRDSYNEQFF,TGTGCCATCACTACCTCTCGGGACAGTTACAATGAGCAGTTCTTC
.,TRBD2,TRBJ2-1,TRBV12-3/TRBV12-4,CASRFSGGLSEQFF,TGTGCCAGCAGGTTTAGCGGGGGTTTAAGTGAGCAGTTCTTC
.,TRBD2,TRBJ2-7,TRBV4-1,CASSQVGLSGSSNEQYF,TGCGCCAGCAGCCAAGTGGGGTTAAGCGGGAGTTCCAACGAGCAGTACTTC
.,.,TRBJ2-4,TRBV29-1,CSGVDLAKNIQYF,TGCAGCGGGGTAGACCTAGCCAAAAACATTCAGTACTTC
few,TRBD2,TRBJ2-1,TRBV7-8,CASSFLGLAGSGQFF,TGTGCCAGCAGTTTCCTGGGACTAGCGGGATCCGGGCAGTTCTTC
.,TRBD2,TRBJ2-3,TRBV12-3/TRBV12-4,CASSLAGITDTQYF,TGTGCCAGCAGCCTAGCGGGGATCACAGATACGCAGTATTTT
few,TRBD2,TRBJ2-1,TRBV12-3/TRBV12-4,CASSLGLALASYNEQFF,TGTGCCAGCAGTCTCGGACTAGCTCTGGCATCCTACAATGAGCAGTTCTTC
few,.,TRBJ2-7,TRBV7-9,CASSSSDNRLYEQYF,TGTGCCAGCAGCTCAAGCGACAACAGACTCTACGAGCAGTACTTC
few,.,TRBJ2-1,TRBV12-3/TRBV12-4,CASSFYGVSNEQFF,TGTGCCAGCAGTTTTTATGGGGTATCCAATGAGCAGTTCTTC
few,.,TRBJ2-1,TRBV5-1,CASSLGQDLGSQEQFF,TGCGCCAGCAGCTTGGGACAGGACCTCGGGTCTCAAGAGCAGTTCTTC
.,TRBD1,TRBJ1-1,TRBV12-3/TRBV12-4,CASSPRTGSFTEAFF,TGTGCCAGCAGCCCCAGGACAGGGTCGTTCACTGAAGCTTTCTTT
few,.,TRBJ2-7,TRBV6-5,CASRSRAEQYF,TGTGCCAGCAGAAGTAGGGCCGAGCAGTACTTC
.,.,TRBJ2-2,TRBV4-2,CASSQIRGGELFF,TGTGCCAGCAGCCAAATTAGGGGCGGGGAGCTGTTTTTT
.,TRBD1,TRBJ2-7,TRBV5-1,CASSLGDRDHEQYF,TGCGCCAGCAGCTTGGGGGACAGGGACCACGAGCAGTACTTC
once,TRBD1,TRBJ1-1,TRBV7-9,CAGARQGNTEAFF,TGTGCCGGCGCTAGACAGGGGAACACTGAAGCTTTCTTT
.,.,TRBJ1-1,TRBV9,CASSPQWGNTEAFF,TGTGCCAGCAGTCCTCAATGGGGGAACACTGAAGCTTTCTTT
.,.,TRBJ2-1,TRBV20-1,CSASRAAPLGIGQFF,TGCAGTGCTAGTAGGGCAGCGCCCTTAGGCATTGGGCAGTTCTTC
many,.,TRBJ2-7,TRBV12-3/TRBV12-4,CASSLGGTYEQYF,TGTGCCAGCAGTTTAGGCGGCACCTACGAGCAGTACTTC
few,TRBD2,TRBJ2-2,TRBV9,CASSVQLAGAGRELFF,TGTGCCAGCAGCGTACAACTAGCGGGAGCCGGTCGGGAGCTGTTTTTT
.,.,TRBJ1-2,TRBV12-3/TRBV12-4,CAGSRQGPGLLGYTF,TGTGCCGGCAGTCGGCAGGGGCCCGGGCTTCTTGGCTACACCTTC
few,.,TRBJ2-7,TRBV7-9,CASSPVDGTYEQYF,TGTGCCAGCAGCCCGGTGGACGGGACCTACGAGCAGTACTTC
.,.,TRBJ1-1,TRBV3-1,CASSPYPTGGRDTEAFF,TGTGCCAGCAGCCCTTACCCCACAGGTGGGAGGGATACTGAAGCTTTCTTT
.,.,TRBJ1-5,TRBV20-1,CSASQGGNQPQHF,TGCAGTGCTTCACAGGGAGGGAATCAGCCCCAGCATTTT
.,TRBD1,TRBJ1-2,TRBV7-2,CASSPRQGVNNYGYTF,TGTGCCAGCAGCCCCCGACAGGGCGTGAATAACTATGGCTACACCTTC
few,TRBD2,TRBJ2-1,TRBV6-5,CASSSPGGATGNEQFF,TGTGCCAGCAGTTCCCCGGGAGGGGCCACAGGAAATGAGCAGTTCTTC
few,.,TRBJ2-1,TRBV7-9,CASSSTDGSSYNEQFF,TGTGCCAGCAGCTCTACCGACGGGAGCTCCTACAATGAGCAGTTCTTC
few,TRBD2,TRBJ2-1,TRBV10-3,CAIGTSGTHNEQFF,TGTGCCATCGGGACTAGCGGGACCCACAATGAGCAGTTCTTC
few,.,TRBJ1-5,TRBV20-1,CSASIVNQPQHF,TGCAGTGCTAGTATTGTCAATCAGCCCCAGCATTTT
.,.,TRBJ2-3,TRBV25-1,CASSDYLGGSTDTQYF,TGTGCCAGCAGTGATTATCTGGGCGGGAGCACAGATACGCAGTATTTT
.,.,TRBJ2-1,TRBV5-1,CASSLGSGVSDEQFF,TGCGCCAGCAGCTTGGGTTCAGGGGTGAGCGATGAGCAGTTCTTC
few,.,TRBJ1-2,TRBV3-1,CASSQGPGDGYTF,TGTGCCAGCAGCCAAGGTCCAGGGGATGGCTACACCTTC
few,TRBD1,TRBJ1-2,TRBV3-1,CASSQDTTGGIGYTF,TGTGCCAGCAGCCAAGATACGACAGGGGGGATTGGCTACACCTTC
.,TRBD2,TRBJ2-7,TRBV12-3/TRBV12-4,CASSLSASGGAGEQYF,TGTGCCAGCAGTTTATCGGCTAGCGGGGGGGCGGGAGAGCAGTACTTC
.,.,TRBJ2-3,TRBV4-1,CASSQRLLISDTQYF,TGCGCCAGCAGCCAACGACTACTAATTTCAGATACGCAGTATTTT
few,.,TRBJ1-2,TRBV20-1,CSARPGTNYGYTF,TGCAGTGCTAGACCCGGGACTAACTATGGCTACACCTTC
few,TRBD1,TRBJ2-5,TRBV6-5,CASRIDRGETQYF,TGTGCCAGCAGGATTGACAGGGGAGAGACCCAGTACTTC
.,.,TRBJ1-2,TRBV12-3/TRBV12-4,CASSLASAYGYTF,TGTGCCAGCAGTTTAGCTTCAGCTTATGGCTACACCTTC
.,TRBD1,TRBJ1-5,TRBV20-1,CSARRSGTGGNQPQHF,TGCAGTGCTCGCCGCTCCGGGACAGGGGGCAACCAGCCCCAGCATTTT
.,.,TRBJ2-5,TRBV7-9,CASSPPQGGNEQYF,TGTGCCAGCAGCCCCCCCCAAGGGGGGAATGAGCAGTACTTC
.,.,TRBJ1-6,TRBV6-5,CASSYSHNSPLHF,TGTGCCAGCAGTTACTCTCATAATTCACCCCTCCACTTT
few,TRBD1,TRBJ2-1,TRBV12-3/TRBV12-4,CASSRTGRSSYNEQFF,TGTGCCAGCAGTCGGACAGGTCGAAGCTCCTACAATGAGCAGTTCTTC